This T cell receptor (beta chain) appears in the sequencing data of a study of T cells after yellow fever vaccination. General observations from the study: Of the clonotypes, a small share occurred in both CD4 and CD8 compartments.

In the case of this clonotype: Its cognate antigen is unknown.

V was clipped by 4 bases and J by 1 base, with 11 bases between them. The CDR3 runs 15 residues. TCRdb called the 5' RACE reads again in MiXCR, with one record for every CDR3 protein. The table shows fewer than 450,000 distinct CDR3 sequences, with roughly 8% occurring only once. The chain links TRBV12-3 or TRBV12-4 to TRBJ1-5, with D uncertain. The sequences come from PBMCs, collected about 49 days after the first yellow fever vaccination. The source is a man between 18 and 35 years old who received the YFV17D yellow fever vaccine. CDR3: CASSSSRASNQPQHF. The CDR3 nucleotides read TGTGCCAGCAGTTCATCGAGAGCAAGCAATCAGCCCCAGCATTTT.